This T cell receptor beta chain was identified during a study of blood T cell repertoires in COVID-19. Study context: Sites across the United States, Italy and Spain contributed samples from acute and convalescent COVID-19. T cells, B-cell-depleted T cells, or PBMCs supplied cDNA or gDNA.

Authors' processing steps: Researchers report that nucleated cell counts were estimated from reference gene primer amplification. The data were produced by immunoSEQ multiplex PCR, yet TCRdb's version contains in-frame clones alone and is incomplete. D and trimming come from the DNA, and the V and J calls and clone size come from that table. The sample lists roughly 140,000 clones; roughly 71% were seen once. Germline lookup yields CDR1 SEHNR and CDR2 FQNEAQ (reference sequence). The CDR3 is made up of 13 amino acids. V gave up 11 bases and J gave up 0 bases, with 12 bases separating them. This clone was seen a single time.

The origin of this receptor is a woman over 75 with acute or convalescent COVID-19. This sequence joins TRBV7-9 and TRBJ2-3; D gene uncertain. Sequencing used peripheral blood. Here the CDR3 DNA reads TGTGCCGGTAGGAGTTCTAGCACAGATACGCAGTATTTT. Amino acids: CAGRSSSTDTQYF.